The clone carrying this TCR beta chain was counted once. Clones were sequenced by immunoSEQ multiplex PCR, and TCRdb holds only the in-frame ones, with some missing. The sample has over 100,000 clones, roughly 92% seen once. The data were obtained in a study of control samples from healthy donors and cancer patients. Material for sequencing was blood. This TCR was sampled from a man between 18 and 35 years old in good health.

The CDR3, as DNA: TGTGCCAGCAGTTCGGGACAGGCTTACACTGAAGCTTTCTTT. This codes for CASSSGQAYTEAFF. V gene TRBV6-1 combines with J gene TRBJ1-1; 8 positions agree with TRBD1. CDR1 is MNHNS and CDR2 is SASEGT in the germline V gene. CDR3 size: 14 residues. The ends lost 5 bases at V and 3 bases at J; junction bases unmatched: 5.